This entry lists 7 T cell receptor beta chains sequenced from one sample in a study of blood T cell repertoires in COVID-19. Generated by immunoSEQ multiplex PCR, the TCRdb table keeps only in-frame clones and is missing some. Of nearly 40,000 clones in the sample, 80% are singletons; the top ten hold 38%. Sequenced material: peripheral blood. The receptors stem from a man older than 75 with active or convalescent COVID-19.

The chain joins TRBV5-6 to TRBJ2-7; a possible D gene is TRBD1 (6 bases). Germline V gives CDR1 SGHDT, CDR2 YYEEEE. V lost 2 bases and J 2 bases, leaving 20 bases between the germline ends. The CDR3 totals 17 residues. CDR3 amino acids: CASSFTRGSTGTYEQYF. CDR3 in DNA: TGTGCCAGCAGCTTCACAAGGGGTTCGACAGGAACCTACGAGCAGTACTTC. The variable domain in full, completed from reference TRBV5-6 and TRBJ2-7, reads DAGVTQSPTHLIKTRGQQVTLRCSPKSGHDTVSWYQQALGQGPQFIFQYYEEEERQRGNFPDRFSGHQFPNYSSELNVNALLLGDSALYLCASSFTRGSTGTYEQYFGPGTRLTVT.

The rearrangement joins TRBV7-2 to TRBJ2-5; 13 bases map to TRBD2. Per germline, CDR1 SGHTA and CDR2 FQGNSA. Unmatched junction bases numbered 14, after V lost 5 bases and J lost 5 bases. The CDR3 runs to 18 residues. In nucleotides, the CDR3 is TGTGCCAGCAGCCCCACCCCCATACTAGCGGGAGGGCCTGAGACCCAGTACTTC. Amino acid sequence: CASSPTPILAGGPETQYF.

V gene TRBV7-3 combines with J gene TRBJ2-2; D remains unclear. There are 15 residues in the CDR3. CDR1 and CDR2 from the germline V gene are SGHTA and FQGTGA. Between the trimmed V and J ends, which lost 0 bases and 1 base, there was a span of 6 bases. CDR3 amino acids: CASSLTFGNTGELFF. Written as DNA, the CDR3 is TGTGCCAGCAGCTTAACTTTCGGGAACACCGGGGAGCTGTTTTTT.

This rearrangement joins TRBV24-1 to TRBJ2-7; D might be TRBD2 (5 bases). V lost 5 bases and J lost 1, with 5 bases in between. This CDR3 is 12 amino acids long. Germline V gives CDR1 KGHDR, CDR2 SFDVKD. CDR3 DNA: TGTGCCACCAGTGCGGGGTCCTACGAGCAGTACTTC. Translated: CATSAGSYEQYF.

CDR3 residues: CASTPRRGSNQPQHF. The CDR3 nucleotides are TGTGCCAGTACCCCGAGGAGGGGAAGCAATCAGCCCCAGCATTTT. V is TRBV19 and J is TRBJ1-5; D perhaps matches TRBD1 (5 bases). V shed 7 bases and J shed 1 base, with 14 bases lying between them. Germline CDR1 LNHDA, CDR2 SQIVND (reference sequence). This CDR3 has 15 residues. Together with reference TRBV19 and TRBJ1-5, the CDR3 gives the full variable domain: DGGITQSPKYLFRKEGQNVTLSCEQNLNHDAMYWYRQDPGQGLRLIYYSQIVNDFQKGDIAEGYSVSREKKESFPLTVTSAQKNPTAFYLCASTPRRGSNQPQHFGDGTRLSIL.

This clone has a single count. This chain connects TRBV10-3 to TRBJ1-2, with D possibly TRBD1 on 6 matching bases. The CDR3 totals 14 residues. V dropped 10 bases and J dropped 0 bases, with 15 bases sitting between them. The germline CDR1 and CDR2 sequences are ENHRY and SYGVKD. CDR3: CATRTVGPNYGYTF. CDR3 DNA: TGTGCCACGAGGACAGTGGGGCCTAACTATGGCTACACCTTC.

This clone came up a few times. The genes are TRBV24-1 and TRBJ1-5; D is unresolved. Germline values: CDR1 KGHDR, CDR2 SFDVKD. V was trimmed by 10 bases and J by 0 bases, leaving 12 bases between them. CDR3 size: 14 residues. CDR3 sequence: CATSEQYSNQPQHF. CDR3 nucleotide sequence: TGTGCCACTTCAGAACAGTATAGCAATCAGCCCCAGCATTTT.